Listed below are T cell receptor beta chains from one sample, sequenced in a study of T cell responses to AZD1222 COVID-19 vaccine. TCRdb's table, derived via immunoSEQ multiplex PCR, lists solely in-frame clones and lacks some. Of tens of thousands of clones in the sample, nearly 90% are singletons; the top ten hold 5% to 6.5%. The starting material was peripheral blood, obtained 28 days after the second AZD1222 dose. The source is an adult who received the AZD1222 COVID-19 vaccine. CDR3s include the opening cysteine and the closing phenylalanine or tryptophan. D genes are given only for firm matches. Rows give clone size only sometimes, using once, few, many, or a class for an expanded clone.

abundance | d_gene | j_gene | v_gene | CDR3nt | CDR3aa
NA | NA | TRBJ1-2 | TRBV6-2/TRBV6-3 | TGTGCCAGCAGTCCCACCGGACACCTAAACTATGGCTACACCTTC | CASSPTGHLNYGYTF
NA | NA | TRBJ2-1 | TRBV11-2 | TGTGCCAGCAGCTTGACCCCCCGCGGGGCGGGGAAGGATGAGCAGTTCTTC | CASSLTPRGAGKDEQFF
NA | NA | TRBJ2-7 | TRBV6-5 | TGTGCCAGCAGTTACAATCCAGGGGACGAGCAGTACTTC | CASSYNPGDEQYF
NA | NA | TRBJ2-2 | TRBV13 | TGTGCCAGCAGCTTGGGAGGGAACACCGGGGAGCTGTTTTTT | CASSLGGNTGELFF
NA | NA | TRBJ1-1 | TRBV11-2 | TGTGCCAGCAGCCAAGACCGGAACACTGAAGCTTTCTTT | CASSQDRNTEAFF
NA | TRBD1 | TRBJ1-4 | TRBV27 | TGTGCCAGCAGTTACAGGGGAACTAATGAAAAACTGTTTTTT | CASSYRGTNEKLFF
NA | NA | TRBJ1-6 | TRBV28 | TGTGCCAGCAGTTTAAGGGGGGAGAGGATTTCACCCCTCCACTTT | CASSLRGERISPLHF
NA | TRBD1 | TRBJ1-4 | TRBV27 | TGTGCCAGCAGTTCCCCGACAGGGTTGGGGCGAAAACTGTTTTTT | CASSSPTGLGRKLFF
NA | NA | TRBJ1-5 | TRBV19 | TGTGCCAGTAGTATCTGGGAAGGGCAGGGAGGGAATCAGCCCCAGCATTTT | CASSIWEGQGGNQPQHF
NA | NA | TRBJ1-5 | TRBV19 | TGTGCCAGTAGTATATTTTTTTTGGGGGATCAGCCCCAGCATTTT | CASSIFFLGDQPQHF
NA | NA | TRBJ1-5 | TRBV30 | TGTGCCTGGAGTGTACAACCAAGAAATCAGCCCCAGCATTTT | CAWSVQPRNQPQHF
NA | TRBD2 | TRBJ2-1 | TRBV3-1/TRBV3-2 | TGTGCCAGCAGCCAAGTTTCGGGGGGTCCTTACAATGAGCAGTTCTTC | CASSQVSGGPYNEQFF
NA | NA | TRBJ1-2 | TRBV12-5 | TGTGCTAGTGGTTTCGAAAGCGGGAGGGGCTACACCTTC | CASGFESGRGYTF
NA | NA | TRBJ2-3 | TRBV3-1/TRBV3-2 | TGTGCCAGCAGCCAAATGCGTACAGATACGCAGTATTTT | CASSQMRTDTQYF
NA | NA | TRBJ1-5 | TRBV19 | TGTGCCAGTAGTTCTTACGAGGGTAGCAATCAGCCCCAGCATTTT | CASSSYEGSNQPQHF
NA | NA | TRBJ1-1 | TRBV7-9 | TGTGCCAGCAGCTTAATAGGGGAAAATGAAGCTTTCTTT | CASSLIGENEAFF
few | NA | TRBJ1-1 | TRBV29-1 | TGCAGCGTTGAAGCCGAACGATTAACTGAAGCTTTCTTT | CSVEAERLTEAFF
NA | TRBD1 | TRBJ2-1 | TRBV29-1 | TGCAGCGTCCCCGGGACAGGGGTTCGAAATGAGCAGTTCTTC | CSVPGTGVRNEQFF
NA | NA | TRBJ1-2 | TRBV19 | TGTGCCAGTAGTATGAGCGGGGGGTACTATGGCTACACCTTC | CASSMSGGYYGYTF
once | NA | TRBJ1-2 | TRBV6-4 | TGTGCCAGCAGGGACCTGACGGGGCATGGCTACACCTTC | CASRDLTGHGYTF
NA | NA | TRBJ1-3 | TRBV5-1 | TGCGCCAGCAGCCCAACAGGGTCCTCTGGAAACACCATATATTTT | CASSPTGSSGNTIYF
NA | TRBD1 | TRBJ1-1 | TRBV6-2/TRBV6-3 | TGTGCCAGCAGTTACCTCGACAGGGACACTGAAGCTTTCTTT | CASSYLDRDTEAFF
NA | NA | TRBJ2-1 | TRBV24-1 | TGTGCCACGTCGGGTCGCTCCTACAATGAGCAGTTCTTC | CATSGRSYNEQFF
NA | NA | TRBJ2-1 | TRBV6-5 | TGTGCCTCTCAGGGGACGTACAATGAGCAGTTCTTC | CASQGTYNEQFF
NA | NA | TRBJ1-2 | TRBV14 | TGTGCCAGCAGCCAAGTTGACAGACGGTATGGCTACACCTTC | CASSQVDRRYGYTF
NA | NA | TRBJ2-3 | TRBV29-1 | TGCAGCGTTCTCGGGACTGTGGGCGATACGCAGTATTTT | CSVLGTVGDTQYF
NA | TRBD1 | TRBJ1-1 | TRBV15 | TGTGCCACCAGCAGAATCCGGGACAGGGACACTGAAGCTTTCTTT | CATSRIRDRDTEAFF
NA | TRBD1 | TRBJ2-6 | TRBV6-5 | TGTGCCAGCAGTCTCGGGACAGCCGGGGCCAACGTCCTGACTTTC | CASSLGTAGANVLTF
NA | NA | TRBJ1-5 | TRBV7-2 | TGTGCCAGCAGCTTAGTTACAGATAGCAATCAGCCCCAGCATTTT | CASSLVTDSNQPQHF
NA | TRBD1 | TRBJ2-4 | TRBV9 | TGTGCCAGCAGCGTATCATTGTCGGATACAGGGGACAAAAACATTCAGTACTTC | CASSVSLSDTGDKNIQYF
NA | TRBD2 | TRBJ2-5 | TRBV5-1 | TGCGCCAGCAGCCACGGGGGAGAGGGAGGGAAAGAGACCCAGTACTTC | CASSHGGEGGKETQYF
once | NA | TRBJ1-5 | TRBV28 | TGTGCCAGCAGATACCCCGGGGACTCGCCCCAGCATTTT | CASRYPGDSPQHF
NA | NA | TRBJ1-1 | TRBV25-1 | TGTGCCTCTAGGACGGGACCGAACACTGAAGCTTTCTTT | CASRTGPNTEAFF
NA | NA | TRBJ2-1 | TRBV20-1 | TGCAGTGCTAGTGGTCCAGGGACCTACAATGAGCAGTTCTTC | CSASGPGTYNEQFF
NA | TRBD1 | TRBJ2-5 | TRBV5-4 | TGTGCCAGCAGCTCACCTAAACCAGGACAGGGCCGGGAAGAGACCCAGTACTTC | CASSSPKPGQGREETQYF
NA | TRBD2 | TRBJ2-5 | TRBV5-1 | TGCGCCAGCAGCCCCCTGCGGACGGGGGGGACCCAGTACTTC | CASSPLRTGGTQYF
NA | NA | TRBJ1-2 | TRBV3-1/TRBV3-2 | TGTGCCAGCAGCCAAGCGGTTATCCGGGATGGCTACACCTTC | CASSQAVIRDGYTF
NA | NA | TRBJ1-5 | TRBV21-1 | TGTGCCAGCAGCAACCCCCAGCATTTT | CASSNPQHF
NA | NA | TRBJ2-7 | TRBV6-2/TRBV6-3 | TGTGCCAGCAGTTACAGGTACGAGCAGTACTTC | CASSYRYEQYF
NA | NA | TRBJ2-1 | TRBV11-3 | TGTGCCAGCAGCTTGGGCAGGGTTGACAATGAGCAGTTCTTC | CASSLGRVDNEQFF
once | NA | TRBJ2-3 | TRBV19 | TGTGCCAGTAGCCAAGAGGGGACAGATACGCAGTATTTT | CASSQEGTDTQYF
NA | NA | TRBJ2-7 | TRBV5-4 | TGTGCCAGCAGCCAACAGGGCCCAACCTACGAGCAGTACTTC | CASSQQGPTYEQYF
NA | NA | TRBJ2-7 | TRBV19 | TGTGCCAGTAGTATGTTGGGAAGAGGCAGGGTCTACGAGCAGTACTTC | CASSMLGRGRVYEQYF
NA | TRBD1 | TRBJ2-7 | TRBV3-1/TRBV3-2 | TGTGCCAGCAGCAGACAGGGTGCAACTCCCTACGAGCAGTACTTC | CASSRQGATPYEQYF
NA | NA | TRBJ1-3 | TRBV9 | TGTGCCAGCAGCGTAGACAGCGGGGGCTCTGGAAACACCATATATTTT | CASSVDSGGSGNTIYF
NA | TRBD1 | TRBJ2-7 | TRBV7-9 | TGTGCCAGCAGCTCCGGCGGACAGGGGGCCTACGAGCAGTACTTC | CASSSGGQGAYEQYF
few | NA | TRBJ1-2 | TRBV28 | TGTGCCAGCAGGAGGGGGGGTTCTAACTATGGCTACACCTTC | CASRRGGSNYGYTF
NA | TRBD1 | TRBJ2-1 | TRBV15 | TGTGCCACCAGCAGGGCAGGGGGATCCGGGGAGCAGTTCTTC | CATSRAGGSGEQFF
NA | NA | TRBJ2-2 | TRBV5-4 | TGTGCCAGCAGCTTAGGGTTAAACACCGGGGAGCTGTTTTTT | CASSLGLNTGELFF
NA | TRBD2 | TRBJ2-3 | TRBV2 | TGTGCCAGCAGTGCCGACCGGGCTAGCGGGATTACAGATACGCAGTATTTT | CASSADRASGITDTQYF
NA | NA | TRBJ2-7 | TRBV23-1 | TGCGCCAGCAGTCGAGGATTCTGCCGACGATCCTACGAGCAGTACTTC | CASSRGFCRRSYEQYF
NA | NA | TRBJ2-2 | TRBV5-1 | TGCGCCAGCAGCTTGCTGGCAGCGAACACCGGGGAGCTGTTTTTT | CASSLLAANTGELFF
NA | NA | TRBJ1-1 | TRBV5-1 | TGCGCCAGCAGCTCCCGGTCGCATGAGGGGCGGGGGGCTTTCTTT | CASSSRSHEGRGAFF
NA | NA | TRBJ2-7 | TRBV5-5 | TGTGCCAGCAGCTTTGGAGGGGAGGTCCTCCCCTACGAGCAGTACTTC | CASSFGGEVLPYEQYF
NA | NA | TRBJ2-4 | TRBV5-4 | TGTGCCAGCAGCTTGAGGACGGGTGGGTTGGACATTCAGTACTTC | CASSLRTGGLDIQYF
NA | NA | TRBJ1-1 | TRBV27 | TGTGCCAGCAGTTTAACCTCAGGGGACACTGAAGCTTTCTTT | CASSLTSGDTEAFF
NA | TRBD1 | TRBJ2-7 | TRBV15 | TGTGCCACCAGCAGAGATCTAAGGACAGGGGGCGACGAGCAGTACTTC | CATSRDLRTGGDEQYF
NA | NA | TRBJ1-5 | TRBV27 | TGTGCCAGCAGTTTAAGGAGGGGAGGGTTAAGCAATCAGCCCCAGCATTTT | CASSLRRGGLSNQPQHF
NA | NA | TRBJ2-7 | TRBV9 | TGTGCCAGCAGCGTAGAGGCTAGCAGCAACGATTACGAGCAGTACTTC | CASSVEASSNDYEQYF
NA | NA | TRBJ2-7 | TRBV2 | TGTGCCAGCAGTCCCACCATACGGACCTCCTACGAGCAGTACTTC | CASSPTIRTSYEQYF